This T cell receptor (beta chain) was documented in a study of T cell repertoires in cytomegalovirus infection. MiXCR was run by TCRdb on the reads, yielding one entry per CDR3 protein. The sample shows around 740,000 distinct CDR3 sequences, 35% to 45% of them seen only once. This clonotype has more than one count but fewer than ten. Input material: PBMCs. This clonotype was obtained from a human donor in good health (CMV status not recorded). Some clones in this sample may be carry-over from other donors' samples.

The CDR3: CAWGLATQQGTQYF. For the CDR3, the DNA is TGTGCCTGGGGACTAGCGACCCAACAGGGTACGCAGTATTTT. This chain links TRBV30 with TRBJ2-3; 9 bases are a match to TRBD2. After removal of 5 bases from V and 8 bases from J, the junction contained 11 bases not matched to a gene. The CDR3 has 14 residues. Looked up from germline, CDR1 is GTSNPN and CDR2 is SVGIG (reference sequence).